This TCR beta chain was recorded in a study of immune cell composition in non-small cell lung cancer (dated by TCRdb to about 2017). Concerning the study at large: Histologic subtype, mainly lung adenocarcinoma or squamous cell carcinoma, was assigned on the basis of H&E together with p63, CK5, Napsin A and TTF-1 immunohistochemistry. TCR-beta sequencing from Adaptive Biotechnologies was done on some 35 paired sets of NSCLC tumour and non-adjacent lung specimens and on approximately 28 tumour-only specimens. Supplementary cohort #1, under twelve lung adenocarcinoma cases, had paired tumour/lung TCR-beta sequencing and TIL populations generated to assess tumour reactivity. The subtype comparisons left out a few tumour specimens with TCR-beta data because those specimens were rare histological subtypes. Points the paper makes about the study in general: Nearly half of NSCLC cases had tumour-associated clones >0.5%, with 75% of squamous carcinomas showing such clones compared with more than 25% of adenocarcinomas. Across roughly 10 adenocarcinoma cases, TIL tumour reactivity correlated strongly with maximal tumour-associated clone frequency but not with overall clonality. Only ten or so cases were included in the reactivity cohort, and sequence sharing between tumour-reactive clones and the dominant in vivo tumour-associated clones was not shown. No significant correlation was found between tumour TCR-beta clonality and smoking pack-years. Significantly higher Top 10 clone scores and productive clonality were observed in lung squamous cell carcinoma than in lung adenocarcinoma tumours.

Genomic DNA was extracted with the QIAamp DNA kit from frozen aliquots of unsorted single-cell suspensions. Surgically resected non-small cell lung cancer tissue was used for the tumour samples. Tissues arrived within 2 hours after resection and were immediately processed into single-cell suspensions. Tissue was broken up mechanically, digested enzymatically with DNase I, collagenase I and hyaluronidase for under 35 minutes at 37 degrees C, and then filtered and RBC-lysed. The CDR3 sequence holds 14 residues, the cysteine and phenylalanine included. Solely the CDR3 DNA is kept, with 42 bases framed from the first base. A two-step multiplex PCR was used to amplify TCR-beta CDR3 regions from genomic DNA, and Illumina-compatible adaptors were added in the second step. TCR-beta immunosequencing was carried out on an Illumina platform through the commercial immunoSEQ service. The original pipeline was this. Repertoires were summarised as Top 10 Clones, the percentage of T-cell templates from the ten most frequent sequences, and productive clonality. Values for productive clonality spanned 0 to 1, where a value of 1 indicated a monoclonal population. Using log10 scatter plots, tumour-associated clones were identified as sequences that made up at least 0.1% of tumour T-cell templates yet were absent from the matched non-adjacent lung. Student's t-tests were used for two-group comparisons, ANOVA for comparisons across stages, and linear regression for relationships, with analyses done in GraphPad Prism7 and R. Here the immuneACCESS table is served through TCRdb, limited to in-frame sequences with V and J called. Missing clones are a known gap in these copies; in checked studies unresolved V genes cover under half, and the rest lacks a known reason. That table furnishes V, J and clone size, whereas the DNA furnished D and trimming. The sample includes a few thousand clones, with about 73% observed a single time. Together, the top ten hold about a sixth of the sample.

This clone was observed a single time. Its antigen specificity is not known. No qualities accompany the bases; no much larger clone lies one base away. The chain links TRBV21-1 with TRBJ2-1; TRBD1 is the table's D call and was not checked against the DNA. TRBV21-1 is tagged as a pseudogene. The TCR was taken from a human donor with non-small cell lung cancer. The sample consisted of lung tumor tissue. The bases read TGTGCCAGCAGCAAAGGACAGGGGGCTAATGAGCAGTTCTTC. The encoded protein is CASSKGQGANEQFF.